This T cell receptor beta chain was recorded in a study of Ad26.COV2.S vaccination and SARS-CoV-2 variants. Study in general: Ad26.COV2.S was injected intramuscularly once or twice, 56 days apart.

TCRdb's copy holds only in-frame clones and misses some; the assay was immunoSEQ multiplex PCR. The table lists fewer than 900,000 clones, more than 80% of them singletons. Comment on this clone: Antigen specificity is unknown.

Notes on the study in general: Total T cell responses may have been underestimated by the TCR breadth and depth analyses.

Treatment specified: over 15 received Ad26.COV2.S at low or high dose, single or two shots; about five received placebo; per-sample allocation not given. The study sampled participants on day 63 after the first vaccine or placebo injection. Built on an Ad26 vector, the vaccine expressed Wuhan-strain SARS-CoV-2 spike. This sequence was found in a person aged 18-65 years who received the Ad26.COV2.S COVID-19 vaccine or a placebo. The sequenced sample was peripheral blood, obtained in a trial of Ad26.COV2.S vaccine versus placebo.

CDR3 sequence: CATSDGPPDTQYF. In DNA form, the CDR3 reads TGTGCCACCAGTGATGGGCCCCCAGATACGCAGTATTTT. V usage is TRBV24-1 and J usage is TRBJ2-3; D ambiguous. Germline V gene sequence: CDR1 KGHDR, CDR2 SFDVKD. CDR3 size: 13 residues. V was cut by 3 bases and J by 4 bases, with 7 bases left in between.